The 32 T cell receptor beta chains listed next were all sequenced from one sample in a study of blood T cell repertoires in COVID-19. The repertoire was sequenced with immunoSEQ multiplex PCR; TCRdb's copy has only in-frame clones and lacks some. The sample holds around 270,000 clones, 75% to 95% seen once. The source material was peripheral blood. These receptors were collected from a person in their late teens or twenties with COVID-19, enrolled during active disease.

V gene TRBV2 combines with J gene TRBJ2-7; the D is unclear. The V gene's germline CDR1 is SNHLY and CDR2 FYNNEI. Trimming removed 7 bases from V and 2 bases from J, with 9 bases in between. CDR3 length: 12 amino acids. CDR3 nucleotide sequence: TGTGCCAGCACCCCAGTTACCTACGAGCAGTACTTC. Residues: CASTPVTYEQYF.

This chain connects TRBV4-1 to TRBJ2-7; D remains unclear. V gave up 1 base and J gave up 0 bases, with 4 bases separating them. The germline V gene has CDR1 MGHRA and CDR2 YSYEKL. This CDR3 is 13 amino acids long. The CDR3 region has the DNA TGCGCCAGCAGCCAAGGTATCTCCTACGAGCAGTACTTC. Translation gives CASSQGISYEQYF.

The rearrangement uses TRBV28 and TRBJ2-7; 10 bases agree with TRBD1. V was pared by 5 bases and J by 2 bases, with 6 bases of the junction left unmatched. The length of the CDR3 is 15 residues. Germline values: CDR1 MDHEN, CDR2 SYDVKM. The CDR3 loop reads CASSPGQGGTYEQYF. CDR3 coding DNA: TGTGCCAGCAGTCCAGGACAGGGGGGAACCTACGAGCAGTACTTC. Full variable domain (outside the CDR3, taken from reference TRBV28 and TRBJ2-7): DVKVTQSSRYLVKRTGEKVFLECVQDMDHENMFWYRQDPGLGLRLIYFSYDVKMKEKGDIPEGYSVSREKKERFSLILESASTNQTSMYLCASSPGQGGTYEQYFGPGTRLTVT.

J is TRBJ2-7 and V is TRBV30, with 7 positions matching TRBD2. CDR3 length: 15 residues. Germline V CDR1 and CDR2: GTSNPN, SVGIG (reference sequence). V dropped 0 bases and J dropped 7; count of bases not matched to a gene: 12. The CDR3 DNA reads TGTGCCTGGAGTGTGTCTAGGGTCGGGAGGCGGGAGCAGTACTTC. Its translation is CAWSVSRVGRREQYF.

The CDR3 nucleotides read TGTGCCAGCAGTCCGGACCGACTAGCGGTGACCCGCGGGGAGCAGTACTTC. Encoded protein: CASSPDRLAVTRGEQYF. V is TRBV27 and J is TRBJ2-7; 9 nucleotides match TRBD2. The CDR3 is made up of 17 amino acids. CDR1 and CDR2 (germline): MNHEY, SMNVEV (reference sequence). Trimming took 5 bases from V and 7 from J; bases not matched to a gene: 18.

The chain links TRBV19 to TRBJ2-6; D not resolved. The CDR3 spans 18 residues. Trimming cost V 1 base and J 0 bases, with 13 bases left between them. Germline V lookup: CDR1 LNHDA, CDR2 SQIVND (reference sequence). CDR3 nucleotides: TGTGCCAGTAGTATAGCCCTCCCGCGGATCTCTGGGGCCAACGTCCTGACTTTC. This sequence encodes CASSIALPRISGANVLTF.

The CDR3 DNA reads as TGTGCCACCCCGACGGAGCGCGAGGCCCAGTACTTC. Translation: CATPTEREAQYF. The chain carries TRBV24-1 and TRBJ2-5; D unclear. CDR1 and CDR2 from the germline V gene are KGHDR and SFDVKD. Deletions cut 9 bases from V and 9 bases from J, with 16 bases between. The CDR3 loop spans 12 amino acids.

The rearrangement uses TRBV6-1 and TRBJ1-1, with 7 bases that match TRBD1. V lost 3 bases and J lost 5; bases outside the gene matches: 12. CDR1 and CDR2 (germline): MNHNS, SASEGT. CDR3 size: 16 residues. DNA of the CDR3: TGTGCCAGCAGTGACCCCCCAGACAGGGTAAGAACTGAAGCTTTCTTT. Translation gives CASSDPPDRVRTEAFF.

The chain links TRBV6-6 to TRBJ2-7, with D possibly called TRBD1 or TRBD2 (5 bases each). Looked up from germline, CDR1 is MNHNY and CDR2 is SVGAGI (reference sequence). V gave up 10 bases and J gave up 1 base, with 20 bases separating them. The CDR3 contains 15 residues. The CDR3 reads CAIREKGSPSYEQYF. The DNA for the CDR3 is TGTGCCATCAGGGAGAAGGGGTCCCCTTCCTACGAGCAGTACTTC.

This chain joins TRBV24-1 and TRBJ2-7, with D maybe TRBD2 (5 bases). Between the trimmed V and J ends, which lost 7 bases and 3 bases, there was a span of 24 bases. Germline CDR1 reads KGHDR; CDR2 reads SFDVKD. This CDR3 contains 17 residues. CDR3 loop: CATSSFRRGFSNYEQYF. The CDR3 coding sequence is TGTGCCACCAGCTCTTTCAGACGAGGGTTTAGTAACTACGAGCAGTACTTC.

This clone was observed a single time. The chain is built from TRBV24-1 and TRBJ2-6, with 9 bases matching TRBD1. V lost 2 bases to trimming and J lost 4 bases; unmatched junction nucleotides: 11. Per the germline V gene, CDR1 is KGHDR and CDR2 is SFDVKD. CDR3 size: 19 residues. CDR3: CATSDSPGQGTRGANVLTF. In nucleotides, the CDR3 is TGTGCCACCAGTGATTCCCCGGGACAGGGAACAAGAGGGGCCAACGTCCTGACTTTC.

This clone was observed a handful of times. The chain has TRBV4-3 and TRBJ1-1, with D unclear. CDR1 LGHNA and CDR2 YSLEER come from the germline V gene. This CDR3 is 15 amino acids long. Trimming took off 0 bases at V and 1 base at J, with 9 bases between the two ends. CDR3 bases: TGCGCCAGCAGCCAAGATCTAGATTGGAACACTGAAGCTTTCTTT. Translated, it gives CASSQDLDWNTEAFF.

As for this clone: A read error may account for a junction end that differs from germline. V and J are TRBV7-7 and TRBJ2-3; D is possibly TRBD1 (5 bases). The CDR3 runs 14 residues. The V gene's germline CDR1 is SSHAT and CDR2 FNYEAQ (reference sequence). The CDR3 DNA sequence: TGTGCTAGCAGCCCCCAGGGTCCTCCAGATACGCAGTATTTT. Translation gives CASSPQGPPDTQYF.

The chain recombines TRBV7-2 with TRBJ2-1, with 8 bases matching TRBD2. Germline-derived CDR1 and CDR2 are SGHTA and FQGNSA. After removal of 1 base from V and 2 bases from J, the junction contained 4 bases not matched to a gene. The CDR3 length is 16 residues. CDR3: CASSLVSGGTYNEQFF. CDR3 coding DNA: TGTGCCAGCAGCTTAGTGTCGGGAGGGACCTACAATGAGCAGTTCTTC.

This clone was counted only a few times. This rearrangement joins TRBV6-5 to TRBJ2-7, with TRBD2 as a possible D gene (6 bases). V dropped 8 bases and J dropped 0 bases, with 17 bases sitting between them. In germline, CDR1 is MNHEY, CDR2 SVGAGI. CDR3 length: 15 amino acids. The CDR3 is CASVAGGTSSYEQYF. DNA of the CDR3: TGTGCCAGCGTTGCGGGCGGGACCTCCTCCTACGAGCAGTACTTC.

V gene TRBV3-1 (or the pseudogene TRBV3-2) combines with J gene TRBJ2-2, with 11 bases aligning to TRBD2. From germline, CDR1 is LGHDT and CDR2 YNNKEL (reference sequence). The CDR3 has 15 amino acids. Losses at the gene ends were 4 bases for V and 5 bases for J; bases not matched to a gene: 3. CDR3 sequence: CASSPWTSGTGELFF. The CDR3 DNA sequence: TGTGCCAGCAGCCCCTGGACTAGCGGGACCGGGGAGCTGTTTTTT.

Only one count was recorded for this clone. This chain connects TRBV18 to TRBJ2-5, with 8 bases that match TRBD2. There are 17 residues in the CDR3. Germline CDR1 is KGHSH and CDR2 is LQKENI. Trimming removed 0 bases from V and 2 bases from J; junction bases left unmatched: 8. For the CDR3, the DNA is TGTGCCAGCTCACCACCGACGGCTAGCGGGCTTCAAGAGACCCAGTACTTC. It is translated as CASSPPTASGLQETQYF.

The V gene is TRBV5-6, the J gene TRBJ2-7; D is unresolved. The CDR3 sequence is 16 residues long. The V gene's germline CDR1 is SGHDT and CDR2 YYEEEE. Trimming took off 4 bases at V and 1 base at J, with 18 bases between the two ends. The CDR3 DNA sequence: TGTGCCAGCAGCAAAGAGCCTGAGCGAACTTCCTACGAGCAGTACTTC. It codes for CASSKEPERTSYEQYF.

The V call is TRBV19, the J call TRBJ1-1, with D possibly TRBD1 on 5 matching bases. The CDR3 has 12 amino acids. Trimming shortened V by 8 bases and J by 4 bases, and 11 bases separated the two germline ends. The germline CDR1 and CDR2 sequences are LNHDA and SQIVND (reference sequence). This CDR3 is CASGPRATEAFF. The DNA for the CDR3 is TGTGCCAGTGGCCCCAGGGCCACTGAAGCTTTCTTT.

This chain joins TRBV7-2 and TRBJ2-7; TRBD2 matches at 16 bases. J was trimmed by 0 bases and V by 6 bases; bases with no gene match: 11. The CDR3 runs 19 residues. The germline CDR1 and CDR2 sequences are SGHTA and FQGNSA. The CDR3 coding sequence is TGTGCCAGCAGAGATACCGGGACTAGCGGGAGGGTTCCCTCCTACGAGCAGTACTTC. Translating it yields CASRDTGTSGRVPSYEQYF. Based on the CDR3 plus reference TRBV7-2 and TRBJ2-7, the full variable domain is GAGVSQSPSNKVTEKGKDVELRCDPISGHTALYWYRQSLGQGLEFLIYFQGNSAPDKSGLPSDRFSAERTGGSVSTLTIQRTQQEDSAVYLCASRDTGTSGRVPSYEQYFGPGTRLTVT.

This clone was observed a few times. V usage is TRBV6-5 and J usage is TRBJ1-2; TRBD1 aligns across 8 bases. CDR1 MNHEY and CDR2 SVGAGI come from the germline V gene. The CDR3 spans 14 residues. V was pared by 6 bases and J by 5 bases, with 8 bases of the junction left unmatched. The CDR3 sequence is CASRAMDRVYGYTF. As DNA, the CDR3 is TGTGCCAGCAGAGCCATGGACAGGGTTTATGGCTACACCTTC.

The chain employs TRBV29-1 and TRBJ1-5; 10 bases are a match to TRBD1. The CDR3 loop spans 14 amino acids. Germline trimming cut 6 bases from V and 3 bases from J; bases unmatched to any gene: 5. Germline lookup yields CDR1 SQVTM and CDR2 ANQGSEA. For the CDR3, the DNA is TGCAGCGTCGGAGGACAGGGGGACAATCAGCCCCAGCATTTT. Amino acid sequence: CSVGGQGDNQPQHF.

The rearrangement uses TRBV7-8 and TRBJ2-7; possibly TRBD1 for D (6 bases). The V and J ends lost 5 bases and 5 bases respectively, with 22 bases between them. The germline gives CDR1 SGHVS, CDR2 FQNEAQ. The CDR3 is 16 residues long. The CDR3: CASSIAQARGFHEQYF. The CDR3 DNA reads as TGTGCCAGCAGCATTGCTCAGGCCAGGGGATTCCACGAGCAGTACTTC.

The V gene is TRBV7-2, the J gene TRBJ2-1; 7 bases are shared with TRBD1. The CDR3 extends over 15 amino acids. The V and J ends lost 4 bases and 4 bases, in that order; junction bases with no gene match: 7. Germline lookup yields CDR1 SGHTA and CDR2 FQGNSA. This CDR3 is CASSSYRGSYNEQFF. The CDR3, as DNA: TGTGCCAGCAGCTCTTACAGGGGTTCGTACAATGAGCAGTTCTTC.

This chain connects TRBV29-1 to TRBJ2-1; 10 nucleotides line up with TRBD2. The germline CDR1 and CDR2 sequences are SQVTM and ANQGSEA. The CDR3 has 14 residues. V trimming: 2 bases; J trimming: 9 bases; junction bases outside the gene matches: 7. CDR3 sequence reads: CSVESLAGDGEQFF. CDR3 DNA sequence: TGCAGCGTTGAATCGCTAGCGGGAGACGGTGAGCAGTTCTTC.

This clone was detected once. This chain joins TRBV5-8 and TRBJ2-5; D is possibly TRBD1 (7 bases). CDR1 is SGHTS, CDR2 YDEGEE, per germline. The CDR3 loop spans 15 amino acids. Trimming removed 4 bases from V and 5 bases from J, with 18 bases in between. The DNA for the CDR3 is TGTGCCAGCAGCCCCGGACAGGAGGGGCAGGAGACCCAGTACTTC. The encoded protein is CASSPGQEGQETQYF.

The chain employs TRBV29-1 and TRBJ2-2, with D possibly being TRBD1 (5 bases). The CDR3 contains 13 residues. The germline V gene encodes CDR1 SQVTM and CDR2 ANQGSEA. V lost 4 bases and J 6 bases, leaving 12 bases between the germline ends. CDR3 sequence reads: CSVGFLGPGELFF. CDR3 sequence (DNA): TGCAGCGTTGGTTTCTTGGGGCCCGGGGAGCTGTTTTTT.

The V gene is TRBV28, the J gene TRBJ1-1, with 7 bases that match TRBD1. With 5 bases clipped from V and 1 base from J, the junction kept 7 bases outside the gene matches. The CDR3 spans 15 residues. Germline V gene data show CDR1 as MDHEN and CDR2 as SYDVKM. The CDR3 spells CASSPVPGGNTEAFF. As DNA, the CDR3 is TGTGCCAGCAGTCCCGTCCCAGGGGGGAACACTGAAGCTTTCTTT.

This chain links TRBV19 with TRBJ2-2; TRBD2 matches 7 bases. The CDR3 contains 16 residues. CDR1 is LNHDA and CDR2 is SQIVND in the germline V gene (reference sequence). V was pared by 2 bases and J by 0 bases, with 3 bases of the junction left unmatched. The CDR3 is CASSISSGANTGELFF. DNA of the CDR3: TGTGCCAGTAGTATATCTAGCGGAGCGAACACCGGGGAGCTGTTTTTT.

J is TRBJ1-1 and V is TRBV10-1; 9 nucleotides match TRBD1. The CDR3 consists of 15 residues. J was trimmed by 8 bases and V by 6 bases; bases with no gene match: 13. Germline CDR1 and CDR2: WNHNN and SYGVQD (reference sequence). The CDR3 here is CASRVQNRGPREAFF. The CDR3 bases are TGCGCCAGCAGGGTCCAAAACAGGGGGCCAAGGGAAGCTTTCTTT.

The chain has TRBV12-3 or TRBV12-4 and TRBJ1-1; D call uncertain. V lost 8 bases and J lost 5, with 12 bases in between. This CDR3 has 12 amino acids. The chain's CDR3 is CASCRSGTEAFF. The CDR3, as DNA: TGTGCCAGCTGTCGATCGGGAACTGAAGCTTTCTTT.

The chain employs TRBV5-1 and TRBJ2-7, with D tentatively TRBD2 (5 bases). The CDR3 runs to 15 residues. The V and J ends lost 0 bases and 5 bases respectively, with 15 bases between them. Germline V gene sequence: CDR1 SGHRS, CDR2 YFSETQ. CDR3 nucleotide sequence: TGCGCCAGCAGCTTGGCGTCAGTACGGGGTGACGAGCAGTACTTC. Its translation: CASSLASVRGDEQYF.